The 21 T cell receptor beta chains below come from one sample, sequenced in a study of PD-1 blockade in mismatch repair-deficient tumors. TCRdb keeps only in-frame clones here, not all; method: immunoSEQ multiplex PCR. Of under 150,000 clones in the sample, 86% were seen once. Material: peripheral blood, obtained 44 weeks after starting pembrolizumab. The source of these receptors is an adult with mismatch repair-deficient cancer.

The gene calls are TRBV28 and TRBJ2-7; 7 nucleotides agree with TRBD2. Losses at the gene ends were 6 bases for V and 1 base for J; bases not matched to a gene: 27. This CDR3 comprises 21 residues. Looked up from germline, CDR1 is MDHEN and CDR2 is SYDVKM. CDR3 protein: CASRGTLWPRGVGSISYEQYF. The CDR3 DNA reads TGTGCCAGCAGAGGGACCTTATGGCCTCGGGGGGTAGGATCCATTTCCTACGAGCAGTACTTC.

This chain uses TRBV4-2 with TRBJ2-2; TRBD2 might be the D (5 bases). CDR3 length: 16 residues. Trimming removed 0 bases at V and 0 bases at J, with 8 bases between. CDR1 LGHNA and CDR2 YNFKEQ come from the germline V gene. The CDR3 nucleotides are TGTGCCAGCAGCCAAGATTCCGGGGCGAACACCGGGGAGCTGTTTTTT. It yields the protein CASSQDSGANTGELFF.

The rearrangement uses TRBV10-2 and TRBJ2-5; a weak D match, TRBD1 (5 bases). The CDR3 consists of 12 residues. The germline V and J ends were trimmed by 5 bases and 4 bases, with 8 bases remaining between them. Germline V gene data show CDR1 as WSHSY and CDR2 as SAAADI. CDR3 nucleotide sequence: TGCGCCAGCAGTAGGGGTAGAGAGACCCAGTACTTC. Translation gives CASSRGRETQYF.

The V and J genes are TRBV29-1 and TRBJ2-1, with 12 bases fitting TRBD2. CDR3 length: 18 amino acids. Germline CDR1 and CDR2: SQVTM and ANQGSEA. Trimming at V came to 0 bases and at J to 3 bases, leaving 9 bases not matched to a gene. The CDR3 loop reads CSVEDIRGLAGNYNEQFF. CDR3 nucleotide sequence: TGCAGCGTTGAAGATATCCGTGGACTAGCGGGGAACTACAATGAGCAGTTCTTC.

This chain connects TRBV6-5 to TRBJ2-7, with 10 bases aligning to TRBD2. Germline values: CDR1 MNHEY, CDR2 SVGAGI. V shed 2 bases and J 5 bases; nucleotides not matched to a gene: 3. This CDR3 has 14 amino acids. CDR3 nucleotides: TGTGCCAGCAGTTACGGAGCGGGAGGGAACGAGCAGTACTTC. Amino acids: CASSYGAGGNEQYF.

The genes are TRBV5-1 and TRBJ2-7; 9 bases are shared with TRBD2. Germline trimming cut 4 bases from V and 4 bases from J; bases unmatched to any gene: 9. Looked up from germline, CDR1 is SGHRS and CDR2 is YFSETQ. The CDR3 runs to 15 residues. In DNA, the CDR3 is TGCGCCAGCAGCCCAGACCAGACTAGCGGTTACGAGCAGTACTTC. Its protein is CASSPDQTSGYEQYF.

The chain has TRBV18 and TRBJ2-7; 10 bases map to TRBD2. The CDR3 loop spans 15 amino acids. Looked up from germline, CDR1 is KGHSH and CDR2 is LQKENI. V lost 2 bases to trimming and J lost 2 bases; unmatched junction nucleotides: 3. The CDR3 DNA reads as TGTGCCAGCTCACCAGAGCGGGAGGGAACCTACGAGCAGTACTTC. Translation: CASSPEREGTYEQYF.

The gene calls are TRBV27 and TRBJ2-3; 11 nucleotides line up with TRBD2. The CDR3 contains 16 residues. Unmatched junction bases numbered 4, after V lost 5 bases and J lost 0 bases. Germline-derived CDR1 and CDR2 are MNHEY and SMNVEV (reference sequence). CDR3 residues: CASSHLAGGSTDTQYF. CDR3 nucleotide sequence: TGTGCCAGCAGTCATCTAGCGGGAGGAAGCACAGATACGCAGTATTTT.

The chain recombines TRBV2 with TRBJ2-7; TRBD1 aligns across 10 bases. Per the germline V gene, CDR1 is SNHLY and CDR2 is FYNNEI. The CDR3 runs to 13 residues. V lost 7 bases to trimming and J lost 5 bases; unmatched junction nucleotides: 5. The DNA for the CDR3 is TGTGCCAGCAAGGGACAGGGGCAACACGAGCAGTACTTC. The encoded protein is CASKGQGQHEQYF. Together with reference TRBV2 and TRBJ2-7, the CDR3 gives the full variable domain: EPEVTQTPSHQVTQMGQEVILRCVPISNHLYFYWYRQILGQKVEFLVSFYNNEISEKSEIFDDQFSVERPDGSNFTLKIRSTKLEDSAMYFCASKGQGQHEQYFGPGTRLTVT.

This rearrangement joins TRBV30 to TRBJ1-2, with D unresolved. The CDR3 sequence is 12 residues long. Trimming stripped 3 bases from V and 9 bases from J, with 14 bases between. Germline CDR1 and CDR2: GTSNPN and SVGIG (reference sequence). The CDR3 nucleotides read TGTGCCTGGAGCCCACCCCGGGGTAGCTACACCTTC. It encodes CAWSPPRGSYTF.

The chain recombines TRBV19 with TRBJ2-5; either TRBD1 or TRBD2 may supply D (5 bases each). The V gene's germline CDR1 is LNHDA and CDR2 SQIVND (reference sequence). The CDR3 covers 13 residues. V lost 6 bases and J lost 3, with 11 bases in between. Here the CDR3 reads CASRGRSKETQYF. CDR3 in DNA: TGTGCCAGTAGGGGACGGTCCAAAGAGACCCAGTACTTC.

This sequence joins TRBV19 and TRBJ1-1; no reliable D call. Looked up from germline, CDR1 is LNHDA and CDR2 is SQIVND (reference sequence). Deletions cut 5 bases from V and 0 bases from J, with 7 bases between. The CDR3 has 13 residues. Written as DNA, the CDR3 is TGTGCCAGTAGTCCTACAATGAACACTGAAGCTTTCTTT. Translating gives CASSPTMNTEAFF.

This clone was counted a single time. The gene calls are TRBV13 and TRBJ1-1; D possibly corresponds to TRBD1 (5 bases). Germline CDR1 PRHDT, CDR2 FYEKMQ (reference sequence). This CDR3 has 15 residues. V was cut by 4 bases and J by 5 bases, with 17 bases left in between. The CDR3 region is CASSSWDPGGTEAFF. CDR3 in DNA: TGTGCCAGCAGCTCCTGGGACCCGGGGGGGACTGAAGCTTTCTTT.

The chain links TRBV9 to TRBJ2-4; weak D call: TRBD1 (6 bases). Looked up from germline, CDR1 is SGDLS and CDR2 is YYNGEE. The CDR3 covers 15 residues. Trimming removed 0 bases from V and 2 bases from J, with 9 bases in between. The DNA for the CDR3 is TGTGCCAGCAGCGTAGAAGGGGGACCCAAAAACATTCAGTACTTC. It encodes CASSVEGGPKNIQYF. Using reference TRBV9 and TRBJ2-4 for the parts outside the CDR3, the full variable domain is DSGVTQTPKHLITATGQRVTLRCSPRSGDLSVYWYQQSLDQGLQFLIQYYNGEERAKGNILERFSAQQFPDLHSELNLSSLELGDSALYFCASSVEGGPKNIQYFGAGTRLSVL.

This clone was observed a single time. As DNA, the CDR3 is TGCGCCAGCAGCCCCGAGGGGACCGGGGAGCTGTTTTTT. It codes for CASSPEGTGELFF. This chain uses TRBV5-1 with TRBJ2-2; either TRBD1 or TRBD2 may supply D (5 bases each). The V end lost 4 bases, the J end lost 5 bases, and 9 bases lay between the germline ends. Germline CDR1 is SGHRS and CDR2 is YFSETQ. CDR3 length: 13 amino acids.

V usage is TRBV28 and J usage is TRBJ2-5; D might be TRBD2 (6 bases). There are 14 residues in the CDR3. Between the trimmed V and J ends, which lost 6 bases and 2 bases, there was a span of 13 bases. Germline-derived CDR1 and CDR2 are MDHEN and SYDVKM. The CDR3 is CASSRSGGQETQYF. The CDR3 bases are TGTGCCAGCAGCCGATCTGGGGGGCAAGAGACCCAGTACTTC. The variable domain in full, with the rest retrieved from reference TRBV28 and TRBJ2-5, is DVKVTQSSRYLVKRTGEKVFLECVQDMDHENMFWYRQDPGLGLRLIYFSYDVKMKEKGDIPEGYSVSREKKERFSLILESASTNQTSMYLCASSRSGGQETQYFGPGTRLLVL.

V is TRBV9 and J is TRBJ2-7; 7 bases agree with TRBD2. With 0 bases clipped from V and 2 bases from J, the junction kept 5 bases outside the gene matches. The CDR3 length is 15 residues. CDR1 is SGDLS and CDR2 is YYNGEE in the germline V gene. CDR3 residues: CASSVDAGDAYEQYF. The CDR3 DNA sequence: TGTGCCAGCAGCGTAGATGCGGGAGACGCCTACGAGCAGTACTTC. The full variable domain, rest sourced from reference TRBV9 and TRBJ2-7, is DSGVTQTPKHLITATGQRVTLRCSPRSGDLSVYWYQQSLDQGLQFLIQYYNGEERAKGNILERFSAQQFPDLHSELNLSSLELGDSALYFCASSVDAGDAYEQYFGPGTRLTVT.

The table lists this clone with a few counts. The genes are TRBV7-8 and TRBJ1-2; D unresolved. The CDR3 totals 14 residues. The germline V and J ends were trimmed by 5 bases and 4 bases, with 14 bases remaining between them. Germline V lookup: CDR1 SGHVS, CDR2 FQNEAQ. DNA for the CDR3: TGTGCCAGCAGCCCTGAGTCCGGAGTCTATGGCTACACCTTC. Protein: CASSPESGVYGYTF.

This rearrangement joins TRBV13 to TRBJ2-7; 7 nucleotides agree with TRBD1. The V gene's germline CDR1 is PRHDT and CDR2 FYEKMQ (reference sequence). The CDR3 contains 18 residues. Trimming removed 5 bases from V and 2 bases from J; junction bases left unmatched: 18. The CDR3 DNA reads as TGTGCCAGCAGCCCATCTCAGCCGGGACAGCGAATCCCCTACGAGCAGTACTTC. Translating it yields CASSPSQPGQRIPYEQYF.

DNA of the CDR3: TGTGCCACCAGCGGGTCTAGCGGGGAGAACACCGGGGAGCTGTTTTTT. Its protein is CATSGSSGENTGELFF. The chain is built from TRBV15 and TRBJ2-2; 9 bases agree with TRBD2. This CDR3 is built from 16 residues. V lost 5 bases and J lost 1; bases outside the gene matches: 5. Germline V gene lookup returns CDR1 LNHNV and CDR2 YYDKDF (reference sequence).

The V and J genes are TRBV6-5 and TRBJ1-1, with D perhaps TRBD1 (5 bases). Trimming took off 0 bases at V and 4 bases at J, with 12 bases between the two ends. The CDR3 has 15 amino acids. Germline V gene data show CDR1 as MNHEY and CDR2 as SVGAGI. CDR3 DNA: TGTGCCAGCAGTTACTCTGGTTGGGGGAGCACTGAAGCTTTCTTT. Translating gives CASSYSGWGSTEAFF.